Listed below are T cell receptor beta chains from one sample, sequenced in a study of blood T cell repertoires in COVID-19. Clones were read by immunoSEQ multiplex PCR, and TCRdb kept only the in-frame ones, dropping some. The table shows 120,000 to 150,000 clones, with about nine tenths occurring only once. Sequencing was performed on peripheral blood. These receptors originate from a woman between 50 and 59 years old with acute or convalescent COVID-19. The CDR3 runs from the conserved cysteine through the conserved F or W. D genes are given only for firm matches. For some rows the clone size is stated as once, few or many, or as a class when expanded; others skip it.

>.|TRBD1|TRBV3-1/TRBV3-2|TRBJ1-5
CASSHRDRGGQPQHF
TGTGCCAGCAGCCACCGGGACAGGGGCGGGCAGCCCCAGCATTTT
>once|TRBD1|TRBV5-4|TRBJ2-5
CATQEDRGHQETQYF
TGTGCCACGCAGGAGGACAGGGGACACCAAGAGACCCAGTACTTC
>.|.|TRBV5-6|TRBJ1-5
CASSLGSNQPQHF
TGTGCCAGCAGCCTCGGGTCCAATCAGCCCCAGCATTTT
>.|.|TRBV27|TRBJ2-1
CASRPGTNSYNEQFF
TGTGCCAGCAGGCCCGGGACAAACTCCTACAATGAGCAGTTCTTC
>.|.|TRBV25-1|TRBJ1-3
CASSGDFGNTIYF
TGTGCCAGCAGTGGGGACTTTGGCAACACCATATATTTT
>.|.|TRBV19|TRBJ1-1
CASSMGRGTEAFF
TGTGCCAGTAGTATGGGCAGGGGCACTGAAGCTTTCTTT
>.|.|TRBV2|TRBJ1-1
CASKGVLVPNTEAFF
TGTGCCAGCAAGGGGGTTCTGGTTCCAAACACTGAAGCTTTCTTT
>.|.|TRBV29-1|TRBJ2-3
CSVARTTDTQYF
TGCAGCGTTGCGAGAACCACAGATACGCAGTATTTT
>few|.|TRBV6-5|TRBJ1-3
CASSKGTLGNTIYF
TGTGCCAGCAGCAAAGGGACATTAGGAAACACCATATATTTT
>.|.|TRBV10-2|TRBJ2-3
CASSEQRGTDTQYF
TGCGCCAGCAGTGAACAGCGGGGCACAGATACGCAGTATTTT
>few|.|TRBV5-1|TRBJ1-1
CASSPSKTEAFF
TGCGCCAGCAGCCCCTCTAAAACTGAAGCTTTCTTT
>once|TRBD2|TRBV2|TRBJ2-3
CASGTSGGTITDTQYF
TGTGCCAGCGGGACTAGCGGGGGGACAATCACAGATACGCAGTATTTT
>.|.|TRBV30|TRBJ2-6
CAWSVPHSSGANVLTF
TGTGCCTGGAGTGTACCGCACAGCTCTGGGGCCAACGTCCTGACTTTC
>.|.|TRBV4-1|TRBJ2-2
CAFRQTANTGELFF
TGCGCCTTTCGACAGACCGCGAACACCGGGGAGCTGTTTTTT
>.|TRBD1|TRBV28|TRBJ1-4
CATGQGATNEKLFF
TGTGCCACAGGACAGGGGGCGACTAATGAAAAACTGTTTTTT
>.|TRBD1|TRBV6-5|TRBJ1-4
CASRAAGGRDEKLFF
TGTGCCAGCAGGGCCGCAGGGGGCAGGGATGAAAAACTGTTTTTT
>.|.|TRBV19|TRBJ1-5
CASKGSENQPQHF
TGTGCCAGTAAGGGGTCCGAGAATCAGCCCCAGCATTTT
>.|TRBD2|TRBV6-2/TRBV6-3|TRBJ2-2
CASSVRLAGANTGELFF
TGTGCCAGCAGTGTTAGACTAGCGGGCGCGAACACCGGGGAGCTGTTTTTT
>.|TRBD1|TRBV27|TRBJ1-2
CASSPYSGTGAGYTF
TGTGCCAGCAGTCCCTACTCCGGGACAGGCGCCGGCTACACCTTC
>.|.|TRBV27|TRBJ1-2
CASSLKAPWAGYGYTF
TGTGCCAGCAGTTTAAAAGCCCCCTGGGCAGGCTATGGCTACACCTTC
>.|.|TRBV15|TRBJ2-7
CATSRVGNYEQYF
TGTGCCACCAGCAGAGTCGGGAACTACGAGCAGTACTTC
>.|TRBD1|TRBV11-2|TRBJ2-2
CASSFTGGNTGELFF
TGTGCCAGCAGCTTTACAGGGGGCAACACCGGGGAGCTGTTTTTT